This TCR beta chain was obtained from a study of CD8 T cells in Susac syndrome. Whole-study findings and limits: The study recognized that its TCR sequencing and HLA analysis covered a relatively small number of individuals.

V shed 0 bases and J shed 7 bases, with 13 bases lying between them. This CDR3 spans 15 amino acids. Germline CDR1 is LNHDA and CDR2 is SQIVND (reference sequence). On this clonotype itself: The antigen remains unidentified.

Sequencing of TCR beta drew on CD8+ and CD4+ T cells from blood. Through negative isolation, CD4+ and CD8+ T cells were obtained, while TEMRA cells were enriched using FACS. A quantity of about 0.5 to 1 ug RNA underwent reverse transcription using random hexamers. Multiplex immunoSEQ PCR targeted 54 Vbeta and 13 Jbeta TCR beta segments. Using its own MiXCR run on the immunoSEQ multiplex PCR reads, TCRdb lists one record per CDR3 protein. The data contain approximately 120,000 distinct CDR3 sequences, approximately 93% of them singletons. This TCR came from a human donor with multiple sclerosis. Specimen: CD8+ T cells from PBMCs. V gene TRBV19 combines with J gene TRBJ2-1; TRBD2 might be the D (6 bases). The CDR3: CASSIDHGGGNEQFF. Here the CDR3 DNA reads TGTGCCAGTAGTATAGATCATGGTGGGGGGAATGAGCAGTTCTTC.